Below are 29 T cell receptor beta chains sequenced from a single sample in a study of T cell changes during pregnancy in multiple sclerosis (dated by TCRdb to the late 2010s). Libraries were built with the immunoSEQ multiplex PCR assay. TCRdb limited this immuneACCESS table to in-frame rearrangements with V and J called. A share of clones is missing; checked studies link under half to unresolved V genes, and the rest is unexplained. The sample table lists roughly 80,000 clones, about 91% of them with a count of one. 2% to 3% of the sample is held by the ten biggest clonotypes. This material consisted of peripheral blood, taken before pregnancy. The receptor set was obtained from a female donor with multiple sclerosis, enrolled in a pregnancy study.

This clone was picked up one time. The gene calls are TRBV11-1 and TRBJ2-3, with D possibly TRBD2 on 6 matching bases. The CDR3 is made up of 12 amino acids. Germline CDR1 reads SGHAT; CDR2 reads FQDESV (reference sequence). Trimming left V 3 bases short and J 5 bases short, with 6 bases between. The CDR3, as DNA: TGTGCCAGCAGCTTTAGCGGAGATACGCAGTATTTT. This translates into CASSFSGDTQYF.

The J gene is TRBJ2-1, the V gene TRBV5-6; 9 bases align to TRBD2. The CDR3 is made up of 15 amino acids. Per the germline V gene, CDR1 is SGHDT and CDR2 is YYEEEE. The V gene end was trimmed by 0 bases and the J gene end by 6 bases; junction bases not matched to a gene: 4. CDR3 bases: TGTGCCAGCAGCTTGGGCGGGAGGGCCCGCAATGAGCAGTTCTTC. Amino acids: CASSLGGRARNEQFF.

This chain connects TRBV27 to TRBJ2-1; the D gene is possibly TRBD2 (6 bases). Germline CDR1 reads MNHEY; CDR2 reads SMNVEV (reference sequence). This CDR3 region has 16 residues. The V end was cut by 0 bases, the J end by 7 bases, with 16 bases between. The CDR3: CASSLSSLATVNEQFF. CDR3 coding DNA: TGTGCCAGCAGTTTATCGAGTCTAGCGACGGTGAATGAGCAGTTCTTC.

This clone was found once. The chain recombines TRBV28 with TRBJ2-2, with a weak D call TRBD1 (7 bases). Trimming stripped 3 bases from V and 6 bases from J, with 23 bases between. The germline gives CDR1 MDHEN, CDR2 SYDVKM. There are 18 residues in the CDR3. The CDR3 protein is CASSFGPGGTSLAGELFF. The CDR3 DNA reads TGTGCCAGCAGTTTTGGGCCAGGGGGGACCTCTTTGGCCGGGGAGCTGTTTTTT.

Only one count was recorded for this clone. This chain links TRBV2 with TRBJ2-7; 7 bases agree with TRBD1. There are 13 residues in the CDR3. Germline V gene data show CDR1 as SNHLY and CDR2 as FYNNEI. Losses at the gene ends were 7 bases for V and 2 bases for J; bases not matched to a gene: 5. The chain's CDR3 is CASNTGATYEQYF. CDR3 nucleotides: TGTGCCAGCAACACAGGGGCTACCTACGAGCAGTACTTC. The whole variable domain, filled in from reference TRBV2 and TRBJ2-7, reads EPEVTQTPSHQVTQMGQEVILRCVPISNHLYFYWYRQILGQKVEFLVSFYNNEISEKSEIFDDQFSVERPDGSNFTLKIRSTKLEDSAMYFCASNTGATYEQYFGPGTRLTVT.

CDR3 protein: CASSYQGGTNEKLFF. The CDR3 nucleotides are TGTGCCAGCAGTTACCAAGGAGGAACTAATGAAAAACTGTTTTTT. The chain links TRBV6-5 to TRBJ1-4, with D unclear. Trimming shortened V by 2 bases and J by 1 base, and 8 bases separated the two germline ends. The CDR3 runs 15 residues. Germline V gene data show CDR1 as MNHEY and CDR2 as SVGAGI.

This clone appeared a single time. The V gene is TRBV6-1, the J gene TRBJ2-7; 8 nucleotides line up with TRBD2. Per germline, CDR1 MNHNS and CDR2 SASEGT. V trimming: 4 bases; J trimming: 4 bases; junction bases outside the gene matches: 6. The CDR3 totals 14 residues. The CDR3 DNA reads as TGTGCCAGCAGTGTTGCGGGAGGAGGGTACGAGCAGTACTTC. Its protein product is CASSVAGGGYEQYF.

This chain connects TRBV5-1 to TRBJ1-1; the D gene is possibly TRBD1 (6 bases). The germline gives CDR1 SGHRS, CDR2 YFSETQ. CDR3 length: 15 residues. V lost 2 bases and J lost 0, with 11 bases in between. The CDR3 nucleotides are TGCGCCAGCAGCTTAGTCGCAGGGGTGAACACTGAAGCTTTCTTT. This encodes CASSLVAGVNTEAFF.

This clone was seen just once. The rearrangement joins TRBV6-1 to TRBJ1-5; D gene unclear. Trimming removed 6 bases from V and 6 bases from J, with 18 bases in between. The CDR3 is 15 residues long. CDR1 and CDR2 from the germline V gene are MNHNS and SASEGT. The CDR3 loop reads CASRGRPVGGQPQHF. The CDR3 DNA reads as TGTGCCAGCAGAGGTAGGCCTGTTGGCGGTCAGCCCCAGCATTTT.

V and J are TRBV7-9 and TRBJ1-1; D gene ambiguous. This CDR3 has 15 amino acids. V lost 3 bases and J lost 0, with 11 bases in between. Germline V CDR1 and CDR2: SEHNR, FQNEAQ (reference sequence). The CDR3 DNA is TGTGCCAGCAGCTTCGGGAGTGGCCTGAACACTGAAGCTTTCTTT. Protein product: CASSFGSGLNTEAFF.

This clone was recorded only once. The rearrangement uses TRBV5-1 and TRBJ2-2; 8 nucleotides agree with TRBD2. The V and J ends lost 2 bases and 6 bases, in that order; junction bases with no gene match: 6. Looked up from germline, CDR1 is SGHRS and CDR2 is YFSETQ. The CDR3 loop spans 15 amino acids. The CDR3 DNA sequence: TGCGCCAGCAGCTTTAACAGCGGGAGCCCCGGGGAGCTGTTTTTT. The encoded protein is CASSFNSGSPGELFF.

V gene TRBV14 combines with J gene TRBJ1-1; 7 positions agree with TRBD1. J was trimmed by 11 bases and V by 1 base; bases with no gene match: 7. Germline CDR1 is SGHDN and CDR2 is FVKESK. CDR3 length equals 13 residues. CDR3 sequence: CASSQVKGAYAFF. The CDR3, as DNA: TGTGCCAGCAGCCAAGTGAAGGGGGCTTACGCTTTCTTT.

The chain carries TRBV2 and TRBJ2-6; 7 bases are a match to TRBD2. CDR3 length: 16 amino acids. With V trimmed by 9 bases and J by 1 base, 9 bases remained unmatched. CDR1 and CDR2 from the germline V gene are SNHLY and FYNNEI. The CDR3 region is CARLGGGHSGANVLTF. The CDR3 nucleotides are TGTGCCAGACTTGGGGGGGGTCATTCTGGGGCCAACGTCCTGACTTTC. The full variable domain, completed using reference TRBV2 and TRBJ2-6, is EPEVTQTPSHQVTQMGQEVILRCVPISNHLYFYWYRQILGQKVEFLVSFYNNEISEKSEIFDDQFSVERPDGSNFTLKIRSTKLEDSAMYFCARLGGGHSGANVLTFGAGSRLTVL.

This chain uses TRBV21-1 with TRBJ2-5; TRBD2, as called in the table, went unchecked against the DNA. TRBV21-1 is listed as a pseudogene. The CDR3 is made up of 17 amino acids. CDR3: CASSTSGLVFPQETQYF. The CDR3 region has the DNA TGTGCCAGCAGCACCTCGGGACTAGTTTTTCCCCAAGAGACCCAGTACTTC.

J is TRBJ2-7 and V is TRBV5-1; 10 nucleotides line up with TRBD1. This CDR3 region has 14 residues. Germline CDR1 is SGHRS and CDR2 is YFSETQ. V was pared by 2 bases and J by 5 bases, with 4 bases of the junction left unmatched. The CDR3 here is CASSFRDRGHEQYF. Here the CDR3 DNA reads TGCGCCAGCAGCTTCCGGGACAGGGGTCACGAGCAGTACTTC.

The rearrangement joins TRBV7-3 to TRBJ2-1, with TRBD1 matching 7 bases. Trimming removed 5 bases from V and 6 bases from J; junction bases left unmatched: 10. The CDR3 runs to 15 residues. The germline V gene encodes CDR1 SGHTA and CDR2 FQGTGA. The CDR3 reads CASSPQTGRGNEQFF. For the CDR3, the DNA is TGTGCCAGCAGCCCCCAGACAGGGAGAGGCAATGAGCAGTTCTTC.

The gene calls are TRBV28 and TRBJ2-3, with 8 positions matching TRBD2. V shed 3 bases and J 7 bases; nucleotides not matched to a gene: 15. The germline V gene has CDR1 MDHEN and CDR2 SYDVKM. This CDR3 has 17 residues. The CDR3 loop is CASSFSGEGGRRNTQYF. CDR3 coding DNA: TGTGCCAGCAGTTTCTCTGGAGAGGGCGGGAGGCGGAATACGCAGTATTTT.

The chain recombines TRBV29-1 with TRBJ2-7; the D gene is possibly TRBD1 (6 bases). V lost 4 bases and J 4 bases, leaving 11 bases between the germline ends. CDR3 length: 12 amino acids. Germline V gene lookup returns CDR1 SQVTM and CDR2 ANQGSEA. The CDR3 sequence is CSVGQVGYEQYF. In DNA form, the CDR3 reads TGCAGCGTTGGACAGGTGGGGTACGAGCAGTACTTC.

The chain uses TRBV5-1 and TRBJ2-7; TRBD1 agrees at 9 bases. V lost 4 bases, J lost 5 bases, and 13 bases stayed unmatched. The germline V gene has CDR1 SGHRS and CDR2 YFSETQ. There are 16 residues in the CDR3. The CDR3 DNA sequence: TGCGCCAGCAGCCAGAGATTGGGACAGGGACAGCACGAGCAGTACTTC. Translating gives CASSQRLGQGQHEQYF.

The chain joins TRBV7-8 to TRBJ2-7, with TRBD2 matching over 7 bases. The germline V gene has CDR1 SGHVS and CDR2 FQNEAQ. This CDR3 is built from 17 residues. J was trimmed by 4 bases and V by 1 base; bases with no gene match: 13. The CDR3 coding sequence is TGTGCCAGCAGCTTAGGAGGCTCTAGCGGTGTTTCATACGAGCAGTACTTC. This encodes CASSLGGSSGVSYEQYF. Supplemented by reference TRBV7-8 and TRBJ2-7, the full variable domain reads GAGVSQSPRYKVAKRGQDVALRCDPISGHVSLFWYQQALGQGPEFLTYFQNEAQLDKSGLPSDRFFAERPEGSVSTLKIQRTQQEDSAVYLCASSLGGSSGVSYEQYFGPGTRLTVT.

V usage is TRBV29-1 and J usage is TRBJ1-1; perhaps TRBD1 as D (5 bases). V dropped 4 bases and J dropped 6 bases, with 12 bases sitting between them. The CDR3 extends over 12 amino acids. Germline CDR1 reads SQVTM; CDR2 reads ANQGSEA. The CDR3 spells CSVAPGVSEAFF. The CDR3 nucleotides are TGCAGCGTTGCCCCGGGGGTGTCTGAAGCTTTCTTT.

This chain links TRBV28 with TRBJ2-1; TRBD1 aligns across 9 bases. Looked up from germline, CDR1 is MDHEN and CDR2 is SYDVKM. Unmatched junction bases numbered 3, after V lost 4 bases and J lost 8 bases. The CDR3 totals 13 residues. CDR3 protein: CASSSQGADEQFF. CDR3 sequence (DNA): TGTGCCAGCAGTTCACAGGGGGCCGATGAGCAGTTCTTC.

The chain joins TRBV7-2 to TRBJ1-1; a possible D gene is TRBD1 (6 bases). Germline values: CDR1 SGHTA, CDR2 FQGNSA. V gave up 3 bases and J gave up 0 bases, with 20 bases separating them. The CDR3 sequence is 18 residues long. In DNA form, the CDR3 reads TGTGCCAGCAGCTTCTACAGGGTAGTCGAGCGGATGAACACTGAAGCTTTCTTT. Translated: CASSFYRVVERMNTEAFF. Supplemented by reference TRBV7-2 and TRBJ1-1, the full variable domain reads GAGVSQSPSNKVTEKGKDVELRCDPISGHTALYWYRQSLGQGLEFLIYFQGNSAPDKSGLPSDRFSAERTGGSVSTLTIQRTQQEDSAVYLCASSFYRVVERMNTEAFFGQGTRLTVV.

The rearrangement joins TRBV5-1 to TRBJ2-7; a weak D match, TRBD1 (5 bases). V was trimmed by 4 bases and J by 7 bases, leaving 12 bases between them. Germline V gene data show CDR1 as SGHRS and CDR2 as YFSETQ. This CDR3 contains 12 residues. DNA of the CDR3: TGCGCCAGCAGCCCGTCCCCAGGGGAGCAGTACTTC. As protein: CASSPSPGEQYF. The whole variable domain, filled in from reference TRBV5-1 and TRBJ2-7, reads KAGVTQTPRYLIKTRGQQVTLSCSPISGHRSVSWYQQTPGQGLQFLFEYFSETQRNKGNFPGRFSGRQFSNSRSEMNVSTLELGDSALYLCASSPSPGEQYFGPGTRLTVT.

V and J are TRBV6-5 and TRBJ2-7; unclear D gene. This CDR3 spans 12 amino acids. CDR1 and CDR2 from the germline V gene are MNHEY and SVGAGI. The V gene lost 6 bases and the J gene lost 3 bases, with 9 bases spanning the gap. CDR3 residues: CASRALSYEQYF. CDR3 DNA sequence: TGTGCCAGCAGGGCACTAAGCTACGAGCAGTACTTC.

The rearrangement joins TRBV2 to TRBJ2-1; 10 nucleotides match TRBD1. CDR1 and CDR2 (germline): SNHLY, FYNNEI. J was trimmed by 5 bases and V by 5 bases; bases with no gene match: 6. The CDR3 consists of 15 residues. CDR3 loop: CASSLWGTGDNEQFF. The CDR3 DNA follows: TGTGCCAGCAGTCTGTGGGGGACAGGGGACAATGAGCAGTTCTTC.

The V call is TRBV7-8, the J call TRBJ2-7; the match to TRBD2 covers 10 bases. Per the germline V gene, CDR1 is SGHVS and CDR2 is FQNEAQ. V trimming: 0 bases; J trimming: 3 bases; junction bases outside the gene matches: 2. CDR3 size: 15 residues. CDR3 region: CASSLAASGSYEQYF. The CDR3 DNA is TGTGCCAGCAGCTTAGCCGCTAGCGGGAGCTACGAGCAGTACTTC. Supplemented by reference TRBV7-8 and TRBJ2-7, the full variable domain reads GAGVSQSPRYKVAKRGQDVALRCDPISGHVSLFWYQQALGQGPEFLTYFQNEAQLDKSGLPSDRFFAERPEGSVSTLKIQRTQQEDSAVYLCASSLAASGSYEQYFGPGTRLTVT.

V and J are TRBV6-6 and TRBJ2-7, with 8 bases that match TRBD2. The CDR3 totals 15 residues. From germline, CDR1 is MNHNY and CDR2 SVGAGI (reference sequence). Losses at the gene ends were 2 bases for V and 0 bases for J; bases not matched to a gene: 3. The CDR3 protein is CASSYPGTSSYEQYF. DNA for the CDR3: TGTGCCAGCAGTTACCCCGGGACTAGCTCCTACGAGCAGTACTTC.

The V gene is TRBV19, the J gene TRBJ2-7; perhaps TRBD2 as D (6 bases). The V and J ends lost 3 bases and 5 bases respectively, with 11 bases between them. CDR1 and CDR2 from the germline V gene are LNHDA and SQIVND (reference sequence). There are 13 residues in the CDR3. For the CDR3, the DNA is TGTGCCAGTAGTATCGGGGGTTGGGACGAGCAGTACTTC. Translation: CASSIGGWDEQYF.